This T cell receptor (beta chain) comes out of a study of shared clonotypes between healthy human individuals. Profiled with immunoSEQ multiplex PCR; TCRdb holds only in-frame clones, not every one. The sample includes about 2,500,000 clones, roughly nine tenths of them seen just once. Sequenced material: naive CD4+ T cells sorted from blood. The subset: CD45RA+ positively selected. The TCR was taken from a man aged 18-30 years in good health.

The CDR3: CASSEERADTYEQYF. The CDR3 DNA follows: TGTGCCAGCAGTGAAGAGAGGGCGGATACCTACGAGCAGTACTTC. V usage is TRBV2 and J usage is TRBJ2-7; a weak D match, TRBD2 (5 bases). CDR1 is SNHLY and CDR2 is FYNNEI in the germline V gene. V was cut by 1 base and J by 2 bases, with 12 bases left in between. The CDR3 length is 15 residues.